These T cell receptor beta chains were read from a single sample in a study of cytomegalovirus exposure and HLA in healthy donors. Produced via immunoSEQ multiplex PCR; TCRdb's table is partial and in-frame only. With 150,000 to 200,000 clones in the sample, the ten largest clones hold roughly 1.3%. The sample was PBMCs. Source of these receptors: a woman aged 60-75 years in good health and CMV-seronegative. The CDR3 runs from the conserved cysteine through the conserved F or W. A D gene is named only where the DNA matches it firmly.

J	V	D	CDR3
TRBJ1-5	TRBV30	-	CAWSEGQINQPQHF
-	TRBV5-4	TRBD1	CASSFRTGYEQYF
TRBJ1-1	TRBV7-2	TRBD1	CASGTGMNTEAFF
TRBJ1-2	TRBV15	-	CATSRDQGVYGYTF
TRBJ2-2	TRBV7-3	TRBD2	CASSLMAASGKNTGELFF
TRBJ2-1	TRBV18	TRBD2	CASSPFWTSGIGIRNEQFF
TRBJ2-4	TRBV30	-	CAWTTGPNLAKNIQYF
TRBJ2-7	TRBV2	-	CASNGPQGRWEQYF
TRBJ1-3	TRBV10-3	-	CAISESGGGGNTIYF
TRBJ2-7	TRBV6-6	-	CASSYSLQDPSYEQYF
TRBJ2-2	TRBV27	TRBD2	CASTLLAGLNTGELFF
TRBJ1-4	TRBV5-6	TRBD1	CASSKGTAATNEKLFF
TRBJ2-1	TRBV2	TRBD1	CASGGTGAQNEQFF
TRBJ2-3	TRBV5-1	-	CASSLGGASTDTQYF
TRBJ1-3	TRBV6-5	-	CASSYSIGHSGNTIYF
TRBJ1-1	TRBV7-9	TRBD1	CASSPWTGATEAFF
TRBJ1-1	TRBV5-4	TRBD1	CASKRTGEGTEAFF
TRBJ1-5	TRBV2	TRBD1	CASRVRDRGGHQPQHF
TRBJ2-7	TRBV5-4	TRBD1	CASSVTGATSYEQYF
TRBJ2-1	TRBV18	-	CASSSSNEQFF
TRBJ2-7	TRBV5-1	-	CASTRMGGPYEQYF
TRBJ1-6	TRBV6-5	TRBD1	CASSYFLNTGGSPLHF
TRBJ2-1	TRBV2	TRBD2	CASSEAGRSGRPLGGFF
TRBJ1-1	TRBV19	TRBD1	CASRGQPNTEAFF
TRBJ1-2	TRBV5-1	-	CASSSSYNYGYTF
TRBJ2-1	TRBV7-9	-	CASSFVAITDNEQFF
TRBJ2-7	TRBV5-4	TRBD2	CASSFSGRANSYEQYF
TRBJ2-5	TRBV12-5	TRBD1	CASGVDRVWGQETQYF
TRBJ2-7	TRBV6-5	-	CASSYVGLGGYEQYF
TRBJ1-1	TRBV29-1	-	CSVRTGVAEAFF
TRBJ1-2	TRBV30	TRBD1	CAWSRPSGGDYGYTF
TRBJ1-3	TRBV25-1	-	CASSEFGGDRFSGNTIYF